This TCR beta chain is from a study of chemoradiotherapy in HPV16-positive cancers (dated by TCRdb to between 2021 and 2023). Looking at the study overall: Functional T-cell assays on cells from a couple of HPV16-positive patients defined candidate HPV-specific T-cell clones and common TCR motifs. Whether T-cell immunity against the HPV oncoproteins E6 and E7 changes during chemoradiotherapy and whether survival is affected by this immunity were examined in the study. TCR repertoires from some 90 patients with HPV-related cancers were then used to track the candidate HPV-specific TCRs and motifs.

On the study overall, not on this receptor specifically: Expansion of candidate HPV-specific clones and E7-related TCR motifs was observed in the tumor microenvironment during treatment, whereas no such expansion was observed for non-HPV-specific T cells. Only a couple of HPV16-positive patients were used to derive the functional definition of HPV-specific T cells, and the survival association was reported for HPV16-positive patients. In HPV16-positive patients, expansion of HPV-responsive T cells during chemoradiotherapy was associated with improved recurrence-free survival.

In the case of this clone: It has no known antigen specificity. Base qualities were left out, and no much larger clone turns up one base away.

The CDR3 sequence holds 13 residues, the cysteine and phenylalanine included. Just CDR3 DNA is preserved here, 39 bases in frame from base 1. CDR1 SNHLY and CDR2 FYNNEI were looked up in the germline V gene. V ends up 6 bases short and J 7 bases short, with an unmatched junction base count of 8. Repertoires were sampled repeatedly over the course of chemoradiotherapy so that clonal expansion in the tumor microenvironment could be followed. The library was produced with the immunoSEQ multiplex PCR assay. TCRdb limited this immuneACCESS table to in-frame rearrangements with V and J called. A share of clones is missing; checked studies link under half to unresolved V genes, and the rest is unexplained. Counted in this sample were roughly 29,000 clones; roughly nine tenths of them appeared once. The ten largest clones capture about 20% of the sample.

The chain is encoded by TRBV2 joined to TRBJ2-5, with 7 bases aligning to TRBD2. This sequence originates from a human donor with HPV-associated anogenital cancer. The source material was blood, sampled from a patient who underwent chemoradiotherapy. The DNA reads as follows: TGTGCCAGCAGGCTGGTAGGCGGGGGGACCCAGTACTTC. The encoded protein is CASRLVGGGTQYF.